The 4 T cell receptor beta chains given below trace back to one sample, sequenced in a study of blood T cell repertoires in COVID-19. The data were produced by immunoSEQ multiplex PCR, yet TCRdb's version contains in-frame clones alone and is incomplete. The repertoire holds 400,000 to 500,000 clones, with approximately 90% as singletons. Specimen: PBMCs or T cells enriched from blood (not recorded which). The receptors come from a woman under 30 who had been exposed to COVID-19.

The rearrangement uses TRBV7-3 and TRBJ2-1, with D uncertain. The CDR3 is 15 amino acids. Germline V gives CDR1 SGHTA, CDR2 FQGTGA. The V end lost 0 bases, the J end lost 8 bases, and 14 bases lay between the germline ends. CDR3 protein: CASSLTTSPADEQFF. The CDR3 coding sequence is TGTGCCAGCAGCTTAACCACCTCCCCCGCAGATGAGCAGTTCTTC.

This chain uses TRBV5-6 with TRBJ1-5, with TRBD1 as a possible D gene (6 bases). Germline assignment: CDR1 SGHDT and CDR2 YYEEEE. The CDR3 is 16 residues long. Trimming removed 4 bases at V and 4 bases at J, with 18 bases between. CDR3 region: CASSAKTGGSNQPQHF. The DNA of the CDR3 is TGTGCCAGCAGCGCGAAGACAGGCGGGTCGAATCAGCCCCAGCATTTT.

This clone is a singleton in its sample. Other nucleotide sequences from this sample produce the same CDR3. This chain joins TRBV11-2 and TRBJ2-7; D is uncertain. Germline V gene sequence: CDR1 SGHAT, CDR2 FQNNGV. The CDR3 is made up of 11 amino acids. The V and J ends lost 4 bases and 3 bases respectively, with 4 bases between them. The CDR3 spells CASSSYYEQYF. Written as DNA, the CDR3 is TGTGCCAGCAGCTCCTACTACGAGCAGTACTTC.

The chain is built from TRBV12-3 or TRBV12-4 and TRBJ1-1; D is unresolved. This CDR3 region has 13 residues. V lost 3 bases to trimming and J lost 1 base, with 6 bases between them. This CDR3 reads CASSLGRNTEAFF. The CDR3 nucleotides are TGTGCCAGCAGTTTGGGGAGGAACACTGAAGCTTTCTTT.